Listed below are T cell receptor beta chains from one sample, sequenced in a study of blood T cell repertoires in COVID-19. Repertoires were generated with immunoSEQ multiplex PCR, while TCRdb's copy carries only in-frame clones and drops some. The sample lists some 180,000 clones; roughly 89% were seen once. What was sequenced was peripheral blood. These receptors were taken from a man aged 45-65 years with acute or convalescent COVID-19. The CDR3 runs from the conserved cysteine through the conserved F or W. The order of the fields is J gene, clone size, D gene, V gene, CDR3 protein, CDR3 DNA. The D gene is left open where the match is weak. Clone size, where shown, is once, few, many, or a class for clones that have expanded.

TRBJ1-1	.	.	TRBV6-5	CASSYLPNLDTEAFF	TGTGCCAGCAGCTATCTTCCAAACCTTGACACTGAAGCTTTCTTT
TRBJ1-2	once	.	TRBV25-1	CASSQGLGGGGYTF	TGTGCCAGCAGTCAGGGGCTAGGGGGTGGTGGCTACACCTTC
TRBJ1-4	.	TRBD1	TRBV6-5	CASSQGQPDEKLFF	TGTGCCAGCAGCCAGGGACAGCCCGATGAAAAACTGTTTTTT
TRBJ2-1	.	.	TRBV19	CASSRASYNEQFF	TGTGCCAGTAGCAGGGCCTCCTACAATGAGCAGTTCTTC
TRBJ2-5	.	.	TRBV28	CASTPTPPETQYF	TGTGCCAGCACCCCGACTCCCCCAGAGACCCAGTACTTC
TRBJ1-2	.	TRBD1	TRBV9	CASSGPGQGSYGYTF	TGTGCCAGCAGCGGACCGGGACAGGGGAGTTATGGCTACACCTTC
TRBJ1-5	.	.	TRBV27	CASSSQGGQPQHF	TGTGCCAGCAGTTCCCAGGGTGGCCAGCCCCAGCATTTT
TRBJ1-5	.	.	TRBV5-5	CASSYYNQPQHF	TGTGCCAGCAGCTACTACAATCAGCCCCAGCATTTT
TRBJ2-1	few	TRBD2	TRBV2	CASRARSGRAINEQFF	TGTGCCAGCAGAGCGAGGAGCGGGAGGGCCATCAATGAGCAGTTCTTC
TRBJ1-4	.	.	TRBV21-1	CASSKGLTGWNEKLFF	TGTGCCAGCAGCAAAGGGCTCACAGGGTGGAATGAAAAACTGTTTTTT
TRBJ1-5	few	TRBD1	TRBV19	CASSPTGERQPQHF	TGTGCCAGTAGCCCGACAGGGGAGCGTCAGCCCCAGCATTTT
TRBJ1-2	.	.	TRBV6-5	CASSPLAAYGYTF	TGTGCCAGCAGTCCCCTAGCCGCGTATGGCTACACCTTC
TRBJ1-1	.	.	TRBV3-1/TRBV3-2	CASSPQVMNTEAFF	TGTGCCAGCAGCCCCCAGGTGATGAACACTGAAGCTTTCTTT
TRBJ2-2	.	TRBD2	TRBV3-1/TRBV3-2	CASSQVAGGPGGELFF	TGTGCCAGCAGCCAAGTGGCGGGAGGGCCGGGCGGGGAGCTGTTTTTT
TRBJ2-1	.	TRBD2	TRBV5-5	CASSDQGTSGTSSYNEQFF	TGTGCCAGCAGCGACCAGGGGACTAGCGGGACATCCTCCTACAATGAGCAGTTCTTC
TRBJ2-2	.	TRBD2	TRBV5-1	CASSLDGLAGLRELFF	TGCGCCAGCAGCTTGGATGGACTAGCGGGATTAAGGGAGCTGTTTTTT
TRBJ1-3	.	.	TRBV5-1	CASSFAGISGNTIYF	TGCGCCAGCAGCTTCGCGGGGATCTCTGGAAACACCATATATTTT
TRBJ2-3	.	TRBD1	TRBV11-2	CASSHPVQGTDTQYF	TGTGCCAGCAGCCACCCCGTACAGGGGACAGATACGCAGTATTTT
TRBJ2-7	.	.	TRBV7-2	CASSFRGSVNEQYF	TGTGCCAGCAGCTTCCGAGGGAGCGTCAACGAGCAGTACTTC
TRBJ1-1	few	.	TRBV11-2	CASSFLQINTEAFF	TGTGCCAGCAGCTTTCTCCAGATCAACACTGAAGCTTTCTTT
TRBJ1-2	.	.	TRBV4-2	CASSQAWGEDYGYTF	TGTGCCAGCAGCCAAGCGTGGGGGGAGGACTATGGCTACACCTTC
TRBJ2-2	.	.	TRBV7-3	CASSREGGELFF	TGTGCCAGCAGCCGAGAGGGCGGGGAGCTGTTTTTT
TRBJ1-5	.	TRBD1	TRBV19	CASSPTGDSNQPQHF	TGTGCCAGTAGTCCGACAGGGGATAGCAATCAGCCCCAGCATTTT
TRBJ2-5	.	TRBD1	TRBV6-6	CASINGQGAKETQYF	TGTGCCAGCATCAACGGACAGGGGGCAAAGGAGACCCAGTACTTC
TRBJ1-5	many	.	TRBV19	CASSIDGLGDQPQHF	TGTGCCAGTAGTATAGATGGGCTCGGGGATCAGCCCCAGCATTTT
TRBJ2-3	.	.	TRBV24-1	CATSDFFPDTQYF	TGTGCCACCAGTGATTTCTTTCCAGATACGCAGTATTTT
TRBJ2-1	few	TRBD2	TRBV7-9	CASSEAGGRSYNEQFF	TGTGCCAGCAGCGAGGCGGGGGGGAGGTCCTACAATGAGCAGTTCTTC
TRBJ2-5	once	TRBD2	TRBV4-2	CASSQDLLAGGQETQYF	TGTGCCAGCAGCCAAGATCTTCTAGCGGGGGGACAAGAGACCCAGTACTTC
TRBJ2-2	.	.	TRBV18	CASSLGASNTGELFF	TGTGCCAGCTCACTGGGGGCGTCGAACACCGGGGAGCTGTTTTTT
TRBJ1-6	.	.	TRBV28	CASSDPEGRSSPLHF	TGTGCCAGCAGCGATCCGGAGGGAAGGAGTTCACCCCTCCACTTT
TRBJ2-7	.	.	TRBV6-5	CASSDSGFSYEQYF	TGTGCCAGCAGTGACTCCGGGTTCTCCTACGAGCAGTACTTC
TRBJ1-1	few	TRBD1	TRBV19	CASSRTGDTEAFF	TGTGCCAGTAGTAGGACAGGGGATACTGAAGCTTTCTTT
TRBJ1-1	.	TRBD1	TRBV19	CASSLPGQGSTEAFF	TGTGCCAGTAGTTTACCGGGACAGGGGAGCACTGAAGCTTTCTTT
TRBJ2-3	.	TRBD2	TRBV28	CASSNGLEGSTDTQYF	TGTGCCAGCAGTAACGGACTAGAGGGATCCACAGATACGCAGTATTTT
TRBJ2-1	.	.	TRBV28	CASSSYTHNEQFF	TGTGCCAGCAGTTCGTACACACACAATGAGCAGTTCTTC
TRBJ2-1	.	.	TRBV9	CASSVSGPGVDEQFF	TGTGCCAGCAGCGTTAGCGGTCCGGGCGTAGATGAGCAGTTCTTC
TRBJ2-4	.	TRBD1	TRBV13	CASSSRTGKGNIQYF	TGTGCCAGCAGTTCCAGGACAGGAAAGGGGAACATTCAGTACTTC
TRBJ2-2	few	.	TRBV7-2	CASSLDPGVTRELFF	TGTGCCAGCAGCTTGGACCCAGGGGTGACGAGGGAGCTGTTTTTT
TRBJ1-6	.	.	TRBV27	CASSPSPGRGSPLHF	TGTGCCAGCAGTCCATCTCCCGGGAGGGGCTCACCCCTCCACTTT
TRBJ1-2	.	.	TRBV2	CASSDPIGAGNYGYTF	TGTGCCAGCAGTGACCCCATCGGGGCGGGAAACTATGGCTACACCTTC
TRBJ2-4	.	.	TRBV12-2	CASRGGIGDAKNIQYF	TGTGCAAGTCGCGGGGGGATAGGGGATGCCAAAAACATTCAGTACTTC
TRBJ2-7	.	.	TRBV7-2	CASSLTRDMGYYEQYF	TGTGCCAGCAGCTTAACGAGGGACATGGGATATTACGAGCAGTACTTC